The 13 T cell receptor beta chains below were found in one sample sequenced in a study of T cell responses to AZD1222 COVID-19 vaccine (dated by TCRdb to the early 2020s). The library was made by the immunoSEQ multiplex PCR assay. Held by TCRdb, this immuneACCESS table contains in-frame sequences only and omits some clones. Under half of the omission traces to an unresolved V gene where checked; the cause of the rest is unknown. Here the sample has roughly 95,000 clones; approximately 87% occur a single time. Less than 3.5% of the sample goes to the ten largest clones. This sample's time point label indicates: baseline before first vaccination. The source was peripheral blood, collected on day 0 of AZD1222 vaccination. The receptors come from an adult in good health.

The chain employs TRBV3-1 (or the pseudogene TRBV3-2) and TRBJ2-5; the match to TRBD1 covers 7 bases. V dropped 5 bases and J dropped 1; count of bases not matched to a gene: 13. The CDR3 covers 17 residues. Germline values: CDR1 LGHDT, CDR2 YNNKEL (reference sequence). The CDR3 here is CASSCLRGQPLQETQYF. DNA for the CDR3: TGTGCCAGCAGCTGCTTGAGGGGACAGCCGCTCCAAGAGACCCAGTACTTC.

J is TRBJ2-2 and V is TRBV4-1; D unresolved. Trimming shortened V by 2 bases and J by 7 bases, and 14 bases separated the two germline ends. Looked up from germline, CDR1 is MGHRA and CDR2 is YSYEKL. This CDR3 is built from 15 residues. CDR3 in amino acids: CASSQIRLSHGELFF. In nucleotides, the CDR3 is TGCGCCAGCAGCCAAATCAGACTTTCTCACGGGGAGCTGTTTTTT.

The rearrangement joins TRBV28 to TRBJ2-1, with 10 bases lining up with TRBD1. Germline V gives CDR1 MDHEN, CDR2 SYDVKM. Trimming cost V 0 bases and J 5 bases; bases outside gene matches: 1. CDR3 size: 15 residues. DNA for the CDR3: TGTGCCAGCAGTTTATGGGACAGGGGGAACAATGAGCAGTTCTTC. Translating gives CASSLWDRGNNEQFF.

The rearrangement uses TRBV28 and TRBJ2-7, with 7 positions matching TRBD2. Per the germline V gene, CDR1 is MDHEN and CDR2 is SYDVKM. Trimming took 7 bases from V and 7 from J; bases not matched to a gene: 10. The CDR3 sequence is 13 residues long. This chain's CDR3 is CASTPGGSREQYF. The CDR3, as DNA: TGTGCCAGCACCCCCGGGGGGTCTCGGGAGCAGTACTTC.

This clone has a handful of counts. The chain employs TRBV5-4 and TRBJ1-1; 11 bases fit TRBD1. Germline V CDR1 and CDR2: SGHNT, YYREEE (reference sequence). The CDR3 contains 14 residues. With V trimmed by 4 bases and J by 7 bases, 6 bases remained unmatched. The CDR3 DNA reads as TGTGCCAGCAGCATCGGACAGGGGGCGAATGAAGCTTTCTTT. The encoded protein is CASSIGQGANEAFF.

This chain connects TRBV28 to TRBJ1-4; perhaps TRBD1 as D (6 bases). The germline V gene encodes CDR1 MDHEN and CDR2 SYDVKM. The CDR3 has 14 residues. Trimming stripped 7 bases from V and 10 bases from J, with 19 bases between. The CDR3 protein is CASIGQTSRGKLFF. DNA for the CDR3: TGTGCCAGCATTGGACAGACCTCTCGGGGAAAACTGTTTTTT.

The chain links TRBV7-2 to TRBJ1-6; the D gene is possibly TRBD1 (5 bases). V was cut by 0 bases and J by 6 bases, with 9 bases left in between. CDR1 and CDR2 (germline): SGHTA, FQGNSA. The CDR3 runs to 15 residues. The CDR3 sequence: CASSLAQGFNSPLHF. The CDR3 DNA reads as TGTGCCAGCAGCTTAGCCCAGGGTTTTAATTCACCCCTCCACTTT. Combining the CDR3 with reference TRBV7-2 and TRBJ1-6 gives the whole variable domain GAGVSQSPSNKVTEKGKDVELRCDPISGHTALYWYRQSLGQGLEFLIYFQGNSAPDKSGLPSDRFSAERTGGSVSTLTIQRTQQEDSAVYLCASSLAQGFNSPLHFGNGTRLTVT.

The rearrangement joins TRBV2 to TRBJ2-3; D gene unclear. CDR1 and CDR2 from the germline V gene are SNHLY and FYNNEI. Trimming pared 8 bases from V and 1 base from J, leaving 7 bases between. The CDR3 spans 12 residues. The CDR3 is CASLTGTDTQYF. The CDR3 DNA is TGTGCCAGCCTGACTGGCACAGATACGCAGTATTTT.

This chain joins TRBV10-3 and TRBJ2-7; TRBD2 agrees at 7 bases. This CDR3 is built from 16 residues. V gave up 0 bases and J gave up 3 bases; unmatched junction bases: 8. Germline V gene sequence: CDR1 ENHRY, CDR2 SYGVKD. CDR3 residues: CAISESITGGVYEQYF. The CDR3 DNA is TGTGCCATCAGTGAGTCGATAACGGGAGGAGTCTACGAGCAGTACTTC.

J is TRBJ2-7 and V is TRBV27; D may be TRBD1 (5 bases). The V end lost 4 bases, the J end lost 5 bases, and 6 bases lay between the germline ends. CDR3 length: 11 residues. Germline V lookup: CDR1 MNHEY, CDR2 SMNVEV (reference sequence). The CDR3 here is CASSWGDEQYF. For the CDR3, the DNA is TGTGCCAGCAGTTGGGGCGACGAGCAGTACTTC.

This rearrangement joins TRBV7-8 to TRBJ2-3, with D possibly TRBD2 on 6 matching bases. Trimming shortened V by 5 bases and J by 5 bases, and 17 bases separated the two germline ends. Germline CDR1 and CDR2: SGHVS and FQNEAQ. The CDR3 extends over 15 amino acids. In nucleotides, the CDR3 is TGTGCCAGCAGCAAACTAGCTGGAGTTGGAGATACGCAGTATTTT. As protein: CASSKLAGVGDTQYF. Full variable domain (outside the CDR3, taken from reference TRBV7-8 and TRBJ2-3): GAGVSQSPRYKVAKRGQDVALRCDPISGHVSLFWYQQALGQGPEFLTYFQNEAQLDKSGLPSDRFFAERPEGSVSTLKIQRTQQEDSAVYLCASSKLAGVGDTQYFGPGTRLTVL.

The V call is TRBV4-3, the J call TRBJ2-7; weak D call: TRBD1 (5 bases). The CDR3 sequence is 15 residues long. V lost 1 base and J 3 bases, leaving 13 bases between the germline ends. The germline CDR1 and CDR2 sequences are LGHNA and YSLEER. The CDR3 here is CASSQVVRGYYEQYF. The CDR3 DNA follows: TGCGCCAGCAGCCAAGTAGTAAGGGGATACTACGAGCAGTACTTC.

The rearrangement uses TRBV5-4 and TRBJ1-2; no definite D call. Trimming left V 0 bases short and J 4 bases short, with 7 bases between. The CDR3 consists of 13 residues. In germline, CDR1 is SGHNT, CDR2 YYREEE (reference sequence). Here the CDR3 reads CASSLDSSYGYTF. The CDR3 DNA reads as TGTGCCAGCAGCTTGGACTCAAGCTATGGCTACACCTTC.